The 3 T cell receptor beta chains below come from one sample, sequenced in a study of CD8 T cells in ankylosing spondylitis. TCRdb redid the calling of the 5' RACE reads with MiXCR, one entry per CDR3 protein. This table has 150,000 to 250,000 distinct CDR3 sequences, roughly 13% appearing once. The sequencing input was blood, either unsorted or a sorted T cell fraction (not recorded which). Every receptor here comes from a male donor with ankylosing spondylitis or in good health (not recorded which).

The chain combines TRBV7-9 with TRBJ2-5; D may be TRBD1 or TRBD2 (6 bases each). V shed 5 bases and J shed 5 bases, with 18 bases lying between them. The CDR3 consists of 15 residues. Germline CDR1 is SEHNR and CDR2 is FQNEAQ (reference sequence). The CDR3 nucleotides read TGTGCCAGCAGCGGGTTTACCGGGGGCGAGGAGACCCAGTACTTC. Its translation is CASSGFTGGEETQYF.

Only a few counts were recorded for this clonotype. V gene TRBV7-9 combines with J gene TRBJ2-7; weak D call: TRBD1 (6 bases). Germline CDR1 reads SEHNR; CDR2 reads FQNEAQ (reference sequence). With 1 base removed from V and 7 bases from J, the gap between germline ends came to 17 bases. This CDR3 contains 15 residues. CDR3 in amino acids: CASSLDDRPAGEQYF. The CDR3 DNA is TGTGCCAGCAGCTTAGATGACAGGCCGGCAGGAGAGCAGTACTTC.

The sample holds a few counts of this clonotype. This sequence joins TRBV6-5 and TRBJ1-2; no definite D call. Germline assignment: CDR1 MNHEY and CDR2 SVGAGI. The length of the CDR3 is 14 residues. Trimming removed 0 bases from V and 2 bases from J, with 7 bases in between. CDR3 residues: CASSYSEGNYGYTF. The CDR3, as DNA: TGTGCCAGCAGTTACTCCGAGGGCAACTATGGCTACACCTTC.